A selection of T cell receptor beta chains follows, all from one sample in a study of T cells in Graves' hyperthyroidism and ophthalmopathy. In TCRdb, the multiplex PCR reads were re-called with MiXCR into one record per CDR3 protein. The sample shows around 690,000 distinct CDR3 sequences, around 16% of them seen only once. Sequencing was performed on blood. Receptor source: a man over 45 with Graves' hyperthyroidism. The CDR3 runs from the conserved cysteine through the conserved F or W. The order of the fields is CDR3 protein, CDR3 DNA, J gene, V gene, D gene, clone size. The D gene is left open where the match is weak. Expanded clones get a size class; other rows say once, few or many, or leave the size out.

CASSVVPASDGYTF	TGTGCCAGCAGCGTAGTACCAGCATCCGACGGCTACACCTTC	TRBJ1-2	TRBV9	.	few
CASSVPGPGYTF	TGTGCCAGCAGCGTCCCGGGGCCGGGCTACACCTTC	TRBJ1-2	TRBV2	.	many
CASSIGENNEQFF	TGTGCCAGTAGTATCGGGGAGAACAATGAGCAGTTCTTC	TRBJ2-1	TRBV19	.	few
CASRAGGPSYEQYF	TGTGCCAGCAGGGCAGGAGGACCCTCCTACGAGCAGTACTTC	TRBJ2-7	TRBV28	.	many
CATSDSGGRREAQYF	TGTGCCACCAGTGATTCGGGGGGGCGCAGAGAGGCCCAGTACTTC	TRBJ2-5	TRBV24-1	TRBD2	few
CASSLHGELFF	TGTGCCAGCAGTTTGCACGGGGAGCTGTTTTTT	TRBJ2-2	TRBV12-3/TRBV12-4	.	many
CATSDYKGQPQHF	TGTGCCACCAGTGATTATAAGGGGCAGCCCCAGCATTTT	TRBJ1-5	TRBV24-1	.	many
CASEQGSSTGELFF	TGTGCCAGCGAACAGGGGTCGAGCACCGGGGAGCTGTTTTTT	TRBJ2-2	TRBV11-1	TRBD1	few
CASSQTGTGTGVAGELFF	TGTGCCAGCAGCCAGACGGGAACCGGGACAGGGGTGGCCGGGGAGCTGTTTTTT	TRBJ2-2	TRBV4-2	TRBD1	.
CASSPQQQETQYF	TGTGCCAGCTCACCACAACAGCAAGAGACCCAGTACTTC	TRBJ2-5	TRBV18	.	many
CASSELAGINNEQFF	TGTGCCAGCAGTGAATTGGCAGGGATTAACAATGAGCAGTTCTTC	TRBJ2-1	TRBV2	.	many
CASSEALAGVRETQYF	TGTGCCAGCAGTGAAGCGCTAGCGGGAGTAAGAGAGACCCAGTACTTC	TRBJ2-5	TRBV2	TRBD2	many
CSVEDRSGAYYNEQFF	TGCAGCGTTGAAGACCGGTCAGGGGCCTACTACAATGAGCAGTTCTTC	TRBJ2-1	TRBV29-1	.	.
CASSQLGVGTEAFF	TGTGCCAGCAGCCAACTTGGGGTAGGCACTGAAGCTTTCTTT	TRBJ1-1	TRBV4-2	.	few
CASSFDAISEAFF	TGTGCCAGCAGTTTCGACGCAATAAGTGAAGCTTTCTTT	TRBJ1-1	TRBV28	.	.
CASSFDGRTDTQYF	TGTGCCAGCAGTTTTGACGGGAGAACAGATACGCAGTATTTT	TRBJ2-3	TRBV12-3/TRBV12-4	.	many
CASSFRDRGSEQYF	TGCGCCAGCAGCTTCCGGGACAGGGGCAGCGAGCAGTACTTC	TRBJ2-7	TRBV5-1	TRBD1	few
CASSSSLGQPYEQYF	TGTGCCAGCAGCTCTTCATTGGGACAGCCGTACGAGCAGTACTTC	TRBJ2-7	TRBV7-3	TRBD1	many
CSARQGARETQYF	TGCAGTGCCCGACAGGGGGCTCGGGAGACCCAGTACTTC	TRBJ2-5	TRBV20-1	TRBD1	few
CSASLIADHQFF	TGCAGTGCTAGTTTAATAGCGGACCACCAGTTCTTC	TRBJ2-1	TRBV20-1	.	.
CASSLIAETYEQYF	TGTGCCAGCAGTTTAATAGCGGAGACCTACGAGCAGTACTTC	TRBJ2-7	TRBV27	.	.
CSVDSKGTRGNEQFF	TGCAGCGTTGACTCTAAGGGGACTAGGGGCAATGAGCAGTTCTTC	TRBJ2-1	TRBV29-1	TRBD2	few
CASSLAYGGNTIYF	TGCGCCAGCAGCTTGGCGTACGGTGGAAACACCATATATTTT	TRBJ1-3	TRBV5-1	.	.